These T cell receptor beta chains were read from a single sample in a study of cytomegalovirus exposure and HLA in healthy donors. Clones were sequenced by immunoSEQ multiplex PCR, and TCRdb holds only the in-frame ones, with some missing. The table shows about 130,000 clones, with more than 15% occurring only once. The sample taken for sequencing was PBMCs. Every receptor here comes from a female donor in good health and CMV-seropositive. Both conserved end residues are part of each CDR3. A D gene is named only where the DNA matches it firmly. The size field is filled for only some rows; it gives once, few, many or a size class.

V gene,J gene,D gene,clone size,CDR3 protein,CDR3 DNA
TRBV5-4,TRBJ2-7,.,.,CASSFYPRDTHEQYF,TGTGCCAGCAGCTTCTACCCTCGGGACACCCACGAGCAGTACTTC
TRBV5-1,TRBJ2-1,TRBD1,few,CASSLFGQGGIDEQFF,TGCGCCAGCAGCTTGTTTGGACAGGGTGGAATCGATGAGCAGTTCTTC
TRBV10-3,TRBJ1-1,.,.,CAISESRSNTEAFF,TGTGCCATCAGTGAGTCGAGGTCGAACACTGAAGCTTTCTTT
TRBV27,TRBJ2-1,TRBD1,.,CASSRGQGANEQFF,TGTGCCAGCAGTCGAGGACAGGGCGCTAATGAGCAGTTCTTC
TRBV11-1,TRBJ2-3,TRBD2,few,CASSLFRAGGTDTQYF,TGTGCCAGCAGCTTATTTCGAGCGGGAGGCACAGATACGCAGTATTTT
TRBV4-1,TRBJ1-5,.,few,CASSQVPRPRVASNQPQHF,TGCGCCAGCAGCCAAGTTCCACGACCCAGGGTTGCGAGCAATCAGCCCCAGCATTTT
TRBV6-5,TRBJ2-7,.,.,CASSYSTSWPVYEQYF,TGTGCCAGCAGTTACTCGACAAGCTGGCCCGTCTACGAGCAGTACTTC
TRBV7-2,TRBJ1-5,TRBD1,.,CASSPQGVSNQPQHF,TGTGCCAGCAGTCCCCAGGGGGTAAGCAATCAGCCCCAGCATTTT
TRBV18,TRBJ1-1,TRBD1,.,CASSTIQIGTVNTEAFF,TGTGCCAGCTCCACCATACAGATCGGGACAGTGAACACTGAAGCTTTCTTT
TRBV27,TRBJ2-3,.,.,CASSPQPTNTDTQYF,TGTGCCAGCAGCCCGCAGCCTACTAACACAGATACGCAGTATTTT
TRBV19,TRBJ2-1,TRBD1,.,CASRGQGYNEQFF,TGTGCCAGTAGAGGACAGGGATACAATGAGCAGTTCTTC
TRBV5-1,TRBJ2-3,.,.,CASSLALDTQYF,TGCGCCAGCAGCTTGGCGTTGGATACGCAGTATTTT
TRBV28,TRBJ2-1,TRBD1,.,CASSFGTGYNEQFF,TGTGCCAGCAGTTTCGGGACAGGTTACAATGAGCAGTTCTTC
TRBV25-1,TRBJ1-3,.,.,CASSSYGAPGNTIYF,TGTGCCAGCAGTTCGTATGGGGCGCCGGGAAACACCATATATTTT
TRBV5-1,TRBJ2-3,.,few,CASSLVSDTQYF,TGCGCCAGCAGCTTGGTATCAGATACGCAGTATTTT
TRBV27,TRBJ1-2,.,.,CASSLNHRDYGYTF,TGTGCCAGCAGTTTAAACCACAGGGACTATGGCTACACCTTC
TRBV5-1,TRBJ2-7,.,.,CASSLGHEQYF,TGCGCCAGCAGCTTGGGGCACGAGCAGTACTTC
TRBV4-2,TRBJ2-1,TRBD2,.,CASSQVGLGLASGNEQFF,TGTGCCAGCAGCCAAGTGGGGTTAGGACTAGCGTCGGGGAATGAGCAGTTCTTC
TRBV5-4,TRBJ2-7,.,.,CASSLREGAYEQYF,TGTGCCAGCAGCTTAAGGGAGGGGGCCTACGAGCAGTACTTC
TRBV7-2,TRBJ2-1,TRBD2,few,CASSLRLAGSNEQFF,TGTGCCAGCAGCCTACGACTAGCGGGGTCCAATGAGCAGTTCTTC
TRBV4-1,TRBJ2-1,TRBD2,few,CASSQLTSGVNEQFF,TGCGCCAGCAGCCAATTAACTAGCGGGGTCAATGAGCAGTTCTTC
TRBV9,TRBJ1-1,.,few,CASSVVGRGWNTEAFF,TGTGCCAGCAGCGTAGTAGGTCGGGGGTGGAACACTGAAGCTTTCTTT
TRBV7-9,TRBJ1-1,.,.,CASSLDHWGQNTEAFF,TGTGCCAGCAGCTTAGATCACTGGGGGCAGAACACTGAAGCTTTCTTT
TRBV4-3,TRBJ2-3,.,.,CASSDQRGTDTQYF,TGCGCCAGCAGCGATCAGCGGGGCACAGATACGCAGTATTTT
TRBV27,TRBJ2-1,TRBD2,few,CASSPTSGRAPPEQFF,TGTGCCAGCAGCCCTACCAGCGGGAGGGCCCCCCCTGAGCAGTTCTTC
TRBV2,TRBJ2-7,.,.,CASSAGLDEQYF,TGTGCCAGCAGTGCCGGTCTAGACGAGCAGTACTTC
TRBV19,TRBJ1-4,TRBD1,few,CASSIQGAGEKLFF,TGTGCCAGTAGTATACAGGGGGCCGGTGAAAAACTGTTTTTT
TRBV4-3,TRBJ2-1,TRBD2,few,CASSQVAGAGQFF,TGCGCCAGCAGCCAAGTAGCGGGAGCTGGACAGTTCTTC
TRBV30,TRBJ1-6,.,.,CAWSARRTAGYNSPLHF,TGTGCCTGGAGCGCCCGGAGGACAGCCGGGTATAATTCACCCCTCCACTTT
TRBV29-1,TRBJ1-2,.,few,CSVEWGEGYTF,TGCAGCGTTGAGTGGGGCGAGGGCTACACCTTC
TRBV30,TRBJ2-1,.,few,CAWSVGVYGRVLNEQFF,TGTGCCTGGAGTGTAGGGGTGTACGGGAGAGTACTCAACGAGCAGTTCTTC
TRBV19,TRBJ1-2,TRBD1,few,CARTHRGYGYTF,TGTGCCAGGACACACAGGGGCTATGGCTACACCTTC
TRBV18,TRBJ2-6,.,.,CASSPARHNRRSGANVLTF,TGTGCCAGCTCACCCGCAAGACATAATAGACGCTCTGGGGCCAACGTCCTGACTTTC
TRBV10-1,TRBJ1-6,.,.,CASSEWSDSLGSPLHF,TGCGCCAGCAGCGAATGGTCTGACAGCCTGGGGTCACCCCTCCACTTT
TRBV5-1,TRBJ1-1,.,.,CASSSRGLLTEAFF,TGCGCCAGCAGCTCTAGGGGTCTCCTCACTGAAGCTTTCTTT
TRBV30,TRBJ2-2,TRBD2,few,CAWSESGLAVTGELFF,TGTGCCTGGAGTGAATCGGGACTAGCGGTCACCGGGGAGCTGTTTTTT
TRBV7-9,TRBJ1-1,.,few,CASSPEGRYTEAFF,TGTGCCAGCAGCCCGGAGGGACGATACACTGAAGCTTTCTTT
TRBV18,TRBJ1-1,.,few,CASSPTVDTEAFF,TGTGCCAGCTCACCCACGGTAGATACTGAAGCTTTCTTT
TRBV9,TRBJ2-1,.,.,CASSEGPFGEQFF,TGTGCCAGCAGCGAGGGGCCCTTCGGTGAGCAGTTCTTC
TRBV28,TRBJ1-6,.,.,CASSGTGLSPLHF,TGTGCCAGCAGTGGAACAGGGCTATCACCCCTCCACTTT
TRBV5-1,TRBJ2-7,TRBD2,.,CASWNSGVSYEQYF,TGCGCCAGCTGGAATAGCGGGGTCTCCTACGAGCAGTACTTC
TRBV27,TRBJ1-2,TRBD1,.,CASSGSGQTKGYTF,TGTGCCAGCAGTGGGTCGGGACAGACGAAGGGCTACACCTTC